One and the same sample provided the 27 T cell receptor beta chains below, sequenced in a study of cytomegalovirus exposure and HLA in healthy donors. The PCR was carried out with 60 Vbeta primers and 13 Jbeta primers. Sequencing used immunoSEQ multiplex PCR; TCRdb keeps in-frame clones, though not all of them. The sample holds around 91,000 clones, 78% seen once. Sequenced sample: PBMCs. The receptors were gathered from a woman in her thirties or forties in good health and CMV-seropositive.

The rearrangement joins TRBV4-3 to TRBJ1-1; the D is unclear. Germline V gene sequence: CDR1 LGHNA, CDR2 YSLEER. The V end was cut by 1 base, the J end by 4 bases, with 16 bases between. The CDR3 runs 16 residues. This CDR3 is CASSQVGHWVTTEAFF. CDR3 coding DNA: TGCGCCAGCAGCCAAGTTGGGCACTGGGTCACCACTGAAGCTTTCTTT.

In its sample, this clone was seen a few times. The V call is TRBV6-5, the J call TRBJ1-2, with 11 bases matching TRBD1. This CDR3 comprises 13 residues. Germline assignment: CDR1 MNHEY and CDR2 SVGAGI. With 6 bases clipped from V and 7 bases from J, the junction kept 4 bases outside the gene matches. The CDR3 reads CASRDGTGGGYTF. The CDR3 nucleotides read TGTGCCAGCAGGGACGGGACAGGGGGTGGCTACACCTTC.

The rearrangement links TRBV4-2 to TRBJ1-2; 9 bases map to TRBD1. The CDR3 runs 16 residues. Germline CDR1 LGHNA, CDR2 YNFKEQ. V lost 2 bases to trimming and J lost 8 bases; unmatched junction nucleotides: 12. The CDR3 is CASSQPPGQGMYGYTF. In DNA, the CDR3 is TGTGCCAGCAGCCAACCTCCGGGACAGGGAATGTACGGCTACACCTTC.

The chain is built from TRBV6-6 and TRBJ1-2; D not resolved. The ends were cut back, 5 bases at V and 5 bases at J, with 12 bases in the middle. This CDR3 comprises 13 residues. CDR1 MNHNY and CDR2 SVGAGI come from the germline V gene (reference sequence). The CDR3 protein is CASSPSRDYGYTF. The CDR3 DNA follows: TGTGCCAGCAGTCCGAGCCGGGATTATGGCTACACCTTC.

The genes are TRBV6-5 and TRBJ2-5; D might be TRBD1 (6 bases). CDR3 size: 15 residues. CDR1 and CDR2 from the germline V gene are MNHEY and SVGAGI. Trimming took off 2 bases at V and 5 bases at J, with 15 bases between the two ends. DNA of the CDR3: TGTGCCAGCAGTTACCGTCCACAGGGACGGGAGACCCAGTACTTC. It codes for CASSYRPQGRETQYF.

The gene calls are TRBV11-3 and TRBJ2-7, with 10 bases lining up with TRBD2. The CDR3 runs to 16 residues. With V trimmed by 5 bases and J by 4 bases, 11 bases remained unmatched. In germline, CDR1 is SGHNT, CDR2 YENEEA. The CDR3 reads CASSPSGAGGLYEQYF. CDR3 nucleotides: TGTGCCAGCAGCCCCTCGGGAGCGGGAGGGTTGTACGAGCAGTACTTC.

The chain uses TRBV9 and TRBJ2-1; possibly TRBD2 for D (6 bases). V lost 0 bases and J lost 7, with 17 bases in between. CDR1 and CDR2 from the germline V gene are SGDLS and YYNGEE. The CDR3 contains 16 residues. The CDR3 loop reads CASSVDARGLLNEQFF. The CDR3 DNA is TGTGCCAGCAGCGTAGACGCGAGGGGACTCCTTAATGAGCAGTTCTTC.

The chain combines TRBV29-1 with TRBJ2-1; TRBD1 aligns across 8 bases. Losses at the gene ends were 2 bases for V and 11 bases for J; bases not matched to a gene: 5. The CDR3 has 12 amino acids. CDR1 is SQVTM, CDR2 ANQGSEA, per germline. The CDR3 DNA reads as TGCAGCGTTGAACCTGACAGGGGCCAGCAGTTCTTC. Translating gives CSVEPDRGQQFF.

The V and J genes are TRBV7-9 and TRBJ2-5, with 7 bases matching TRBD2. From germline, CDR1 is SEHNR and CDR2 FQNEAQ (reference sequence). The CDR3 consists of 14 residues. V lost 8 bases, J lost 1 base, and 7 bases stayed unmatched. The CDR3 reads CASVQAGFQETQYF. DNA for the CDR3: TGTGCCAGCGTACAAGCGGGATTCCAAGAGACCCAGTACTTC.

The CDR3 DNA sequence: TGTGCCAGCAGCGGACAGGGGATGGGCAATCAGCCCCAGCATTTT. Amino acid sequence: CASSGQGMGNQPQHF. The chain combines TRBV7-2 with TRBJ1-5; TRBD1 matches 9 bases. CDR1 is SGHTA and CDR2 is FQGNSA in the germline V gene. The CDR3 is 15 residues long. Trimming took 5 bases from V and 2 from J; bases not matched to a gene: 4.

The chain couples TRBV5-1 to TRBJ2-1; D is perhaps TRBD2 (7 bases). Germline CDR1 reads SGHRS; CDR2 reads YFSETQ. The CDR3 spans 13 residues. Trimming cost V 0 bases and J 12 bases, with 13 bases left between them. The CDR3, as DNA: TGCGCCAGCAGCTTGGCCGGGGAGGGGGGGCAGTTCTTC. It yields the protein CASSLAGEGGQFF.

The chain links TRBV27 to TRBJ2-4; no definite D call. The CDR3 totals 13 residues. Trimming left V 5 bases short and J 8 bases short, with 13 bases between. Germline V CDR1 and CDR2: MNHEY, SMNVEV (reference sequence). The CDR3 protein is CASSGSTSDIQYF. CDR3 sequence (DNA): TGTGCCAGCAGTGGCTCGACTTCGGACATTCAGTACTTC.

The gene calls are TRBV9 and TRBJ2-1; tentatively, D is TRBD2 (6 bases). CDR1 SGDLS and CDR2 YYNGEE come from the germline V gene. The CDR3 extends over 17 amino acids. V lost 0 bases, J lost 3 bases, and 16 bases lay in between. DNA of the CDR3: TGTGCCAGCAGCGTAGACCCCCCTTCGGGGGTCTACAATGAGCAGTTCTTC. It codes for CASSVDPPSGVYNEQFF.

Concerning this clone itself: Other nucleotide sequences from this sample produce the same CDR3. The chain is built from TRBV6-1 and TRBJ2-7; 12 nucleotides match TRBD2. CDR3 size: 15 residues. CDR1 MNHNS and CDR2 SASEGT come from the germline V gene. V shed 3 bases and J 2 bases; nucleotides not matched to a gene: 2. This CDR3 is CASSERLAGAYEQYF. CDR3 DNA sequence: TGTGCCAGCAGTGAGAGACTAGCGGGAGCCTACGAGCAGTACTTC.

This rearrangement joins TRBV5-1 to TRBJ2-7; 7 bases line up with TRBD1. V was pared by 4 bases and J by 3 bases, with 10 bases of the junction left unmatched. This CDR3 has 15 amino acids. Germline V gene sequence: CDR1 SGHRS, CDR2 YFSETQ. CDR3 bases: TGCGCCAGCAGCCAAGATAGGGACAGCTACTACGAGCAGTACTTC. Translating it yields CASSQDRDSYYEQYF.

CDR3 nucleotides: TGTGCCAGTAGATCAGGGGACAGTATCAATCAGCCCCAGCATTTT. It is translated as CASRSGDSINQPQHF. The V gene is TRBV19, the J gene TRBJ1-5; 7 nucleotides agree with TRBD1. This CDR3 has 15 residues. Trimming took 6 bases from V and 3 from J; bases not matched to a gene: 8. Germline V gives CDR1 LNHDA, CDR2 SQIVND (reference sequence).

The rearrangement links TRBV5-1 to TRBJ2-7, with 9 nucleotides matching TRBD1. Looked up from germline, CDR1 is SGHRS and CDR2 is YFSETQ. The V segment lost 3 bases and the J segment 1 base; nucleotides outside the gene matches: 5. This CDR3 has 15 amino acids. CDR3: CASSSPGTGSYEQYF. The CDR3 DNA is TGCGCCAGCAGCTCGCCGGGGACAGGGTCCTACGAGCAGTACTTC.

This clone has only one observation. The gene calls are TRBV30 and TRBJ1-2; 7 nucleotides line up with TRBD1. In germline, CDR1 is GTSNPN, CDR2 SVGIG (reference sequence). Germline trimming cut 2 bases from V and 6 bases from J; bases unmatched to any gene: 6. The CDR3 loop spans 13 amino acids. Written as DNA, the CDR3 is TGTGCCTGGAGTAGAGGGACAGATGATGGCTACACCTTC. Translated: CAWSRGTDDGYTF.

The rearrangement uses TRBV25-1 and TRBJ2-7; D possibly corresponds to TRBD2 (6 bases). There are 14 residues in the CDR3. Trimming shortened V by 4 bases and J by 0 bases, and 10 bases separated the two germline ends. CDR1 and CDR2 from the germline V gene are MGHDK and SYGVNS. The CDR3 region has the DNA TGTGCCAGCAGTGCATACGGGGGCTCCTACGAGCAGTACTTC. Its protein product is CASSAYGGSYEQYF.

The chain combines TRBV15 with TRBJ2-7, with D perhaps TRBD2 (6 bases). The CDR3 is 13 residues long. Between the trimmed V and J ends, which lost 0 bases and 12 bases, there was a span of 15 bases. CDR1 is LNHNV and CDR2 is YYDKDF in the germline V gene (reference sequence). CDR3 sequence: CATSRDFGGIAYF. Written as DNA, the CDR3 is TGTGCCACCAGCAGAGATTTCGGCGGGATCGCGTACTTC.

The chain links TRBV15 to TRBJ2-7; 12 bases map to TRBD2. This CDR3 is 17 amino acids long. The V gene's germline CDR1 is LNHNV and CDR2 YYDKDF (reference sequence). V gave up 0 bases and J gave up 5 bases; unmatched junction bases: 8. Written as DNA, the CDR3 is TGTGCCACCAGCAGAGATTCGACTAGCGGGAGTGGCAACGAGCAGTACTTC. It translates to CATSRDSTSGSGNEQYF.

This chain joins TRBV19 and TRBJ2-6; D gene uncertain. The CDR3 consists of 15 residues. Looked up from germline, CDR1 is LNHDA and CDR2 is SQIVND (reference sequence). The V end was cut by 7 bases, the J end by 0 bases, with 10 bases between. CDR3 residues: CASTDGPSGANVLTF. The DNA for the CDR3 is TGTGCCAGTACTGATGGGCCCTCTGGGGCCAACGTCCTGACTTTC.

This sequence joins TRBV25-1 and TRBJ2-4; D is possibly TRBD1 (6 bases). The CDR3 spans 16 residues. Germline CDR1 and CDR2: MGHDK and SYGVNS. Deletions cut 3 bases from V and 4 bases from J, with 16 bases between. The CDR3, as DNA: TGTGCCAGCAGTGACCCTGGCCGGGACAAGAAAAACATTCAGTACTTC. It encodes CASSDPGRDKKNIQYF.

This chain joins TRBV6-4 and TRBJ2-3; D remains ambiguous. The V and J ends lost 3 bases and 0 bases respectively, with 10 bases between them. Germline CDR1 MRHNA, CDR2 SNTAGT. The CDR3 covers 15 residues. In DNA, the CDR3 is TGTGCCAGCAGTGAAACAAGTGCTAGCACAGATACGCAGTATTTT. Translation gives CASSETSASTDTQYF.

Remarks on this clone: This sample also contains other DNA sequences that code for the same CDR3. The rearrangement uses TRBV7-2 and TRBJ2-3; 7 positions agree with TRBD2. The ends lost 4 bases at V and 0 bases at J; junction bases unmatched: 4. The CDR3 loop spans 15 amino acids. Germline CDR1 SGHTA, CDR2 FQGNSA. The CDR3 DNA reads TGTGCCAGCAGCTCAGCGGGGACTAGCACAGATACGCAGTATTTT. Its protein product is CASSSAGTSTDTQYF. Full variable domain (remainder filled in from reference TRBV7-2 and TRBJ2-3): GAGVSQSPSNKVTEKGKDVELRCDPISGHTALYWYRQSLGQGLEFLIYFQGNSAPDKSGLPSDRFSAERTGGSVSTLTIQRTQQEDSAVYLCASSSAGTSTDTQYFGPGTRLTVL.

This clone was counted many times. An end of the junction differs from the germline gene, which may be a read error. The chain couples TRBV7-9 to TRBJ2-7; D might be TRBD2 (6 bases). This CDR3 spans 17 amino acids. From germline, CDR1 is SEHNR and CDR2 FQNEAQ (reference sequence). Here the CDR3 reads CSSTSSRGGEKTYEQYF. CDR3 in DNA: TGTTCCAGCACCTCTTCTCGGGGCGGGGAAAAAACCTACGAGCAGTACTTC.

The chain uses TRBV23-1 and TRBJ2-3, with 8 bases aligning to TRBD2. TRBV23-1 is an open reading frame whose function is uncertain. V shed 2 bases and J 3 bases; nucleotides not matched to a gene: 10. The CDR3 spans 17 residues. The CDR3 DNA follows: TGCGCCAGCAGTCAAACCGATACCGGGAGGGTAACAGATACGCAGTATTTT. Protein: CASSQTDTGRVTDTQYF.